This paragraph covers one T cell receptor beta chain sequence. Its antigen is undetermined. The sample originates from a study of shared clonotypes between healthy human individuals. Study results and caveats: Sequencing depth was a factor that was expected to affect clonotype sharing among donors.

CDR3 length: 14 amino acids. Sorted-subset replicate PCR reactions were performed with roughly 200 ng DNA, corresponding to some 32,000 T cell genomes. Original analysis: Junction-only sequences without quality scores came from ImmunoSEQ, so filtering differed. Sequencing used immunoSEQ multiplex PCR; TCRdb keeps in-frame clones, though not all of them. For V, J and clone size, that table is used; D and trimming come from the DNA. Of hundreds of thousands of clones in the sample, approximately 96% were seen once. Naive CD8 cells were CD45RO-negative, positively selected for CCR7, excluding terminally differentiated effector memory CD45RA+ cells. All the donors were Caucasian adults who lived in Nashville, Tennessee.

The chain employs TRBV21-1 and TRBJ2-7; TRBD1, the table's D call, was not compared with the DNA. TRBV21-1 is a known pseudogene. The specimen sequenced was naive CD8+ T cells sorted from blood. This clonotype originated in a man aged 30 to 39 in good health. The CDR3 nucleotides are TGTGCCAGCACCCAGGGGTGTCTAGTCTACGAGCAGTACTTC. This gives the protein CASTQGCLVYEQYF.